The 23 T cell receptor beta chains listed next were all sequenced from one sample in a study of cytomegalovirus exposure and HLA in healthy donors. Vbeta (60) and Jbeta (13) primers were used in the PCR. Here immunoSEQ multiplex PCR was the method, and the copy in TCRdb shows in-frame clones only, minus some. The repertoire holds just over 150,000 clones, roughly 85% seen once, with around 0.89% in the top ten. What was sequenced was PBMCs. These receptors came from a woman in her 50s in good health and CMV-seropositive.

This chain links TRBV5-1 with TRBJ2-7; 7 bases map to TRBD2. Germline-derived CDR1 and CDR2 are SGHRS and YFSETQ. V lost 4 bases to trimming and J lost 4 bases; unmatched junction nucleotides: 2. This CDR3 is built from 12 residues. This CDR3 is CASSPGGYEQYF. CDR3 sequence (DNA): TGCGCCAGCAGCCCCGGGGGGTACGAGCAGTACTTC.

The V and J genes are TRBV29-1 and TRBJ2-3, with 9 bases lining up with TRBD2. The CDR3 consists of 13 residues. The junction had 5 bases not matched to a gene; V was cut back by 7 bases and J by 3 bases. Germline values: CDR1 SQVTM, CDR2 ANQGSEA. CDR3 sequence (DNA): TGCAGCGCCCATAGCGGGGGAACAGATACGCAGTATTTT. This sequence encodes CSAHSGGTDTQYF.

The chain has TRBV4-1 and TRBJ2-7, with D tentatively TRBD2 (7 bases). Trimming removed 0 bases from V and 8 bases from J, with 14 bases in between. Germline V gene sequence: CDR1 MGHRA, CDR2 YSYEKL. The CDR3 runs 14 residues. CDR3 residues: CASSQERGGGKQYF. In nucleotides, the CDR3 is TGCGCCAGCAGCCAAGAAAGGGGGGGCGGGAAGCAGTACTTC.

This chain connects TRBV28 to TRBJ2-7, with D possibly TRBD1 on 6 matching bases. The CDR3 has 13 residues. The germline CDR1 and CDR2 sequences are MDHEN and SYDVKM. Trimming took 3 bases from V and 5 from J, leaving 11 bases between them. The CDR3 region is CASSLWQGNEQYF. CDR3 nucleotides: TGTGCCAGCAGTTTGTGGCAGGGGAACGAGCAGTACTTC. The variable domain in full, completed from reference TRBV28 and TRBJ2-7, reads DVKVTQSSRYLVKRTGEKVFLECVQDMDHENMFWYRQDPGLGLRLIYFSYDVKMKEKGDIPEGYSVSREKKERFSLILESASTNQTSMYLCASSLWQGNEQYFGPGTRLTVT.

This chain connects TRBV5-6 to TRBJ2-7, with 7 bases that match TRBD2. J gave up 2 bases and V 2 bases, and 7 bases lay outside the gene matches. CDR1 SGHDT and CDR2 YYEEEE come from the germline V gene. The CDR3 length is 15 residues. The CDR3 loop reads CASSFGAGAAYEQYF. CDR3 nucleotides: TGTGCCAGCAGCTTCGGGGCGGGAGCCGCCTACGAGCAGTACTTC. The full variable domain, rest sourced from reference TRBV5-6 and TRBJ2-7, is DAGVTQSPTHLIKTRGQQVTLRCSPKSGHDTVSWYQQALGQGPQFIFQYYEEEERQRGNFPDRFSGHQFPNYSSELNVNALLLGDSALYLCASSFGAGAAYEQYFGPGTRLTVT.

V gene TRBV28 combines with J gene TRBJ1-2; 9 bases align to TRBD1. The germline V gene encodes CDR1 MDHEN and CDR2 SYDVKM. Germline trimming cut 1 base from V and 6 bases from J; bases unmatched to any gene: 6. The CDR3 covers 15 residues. CDR3 in amino acids: CASSLSGQGTNGYTF. The CDR3 coding sequence is TGTGCCAGCAGTTTATCGGGACAGGGAACTAATGGCTACACCTTC.

This clone was observed once. The DNA for the CDR3 is TGTGCCAGCAGTTTAAGGAGGGCAAGTCAGCCCCAGCATTTT. This sequence encodes CASSLRRASQPQHF. V usage is TRBV27 and J usage is TRBJ1-5; D call uncertain. CDR3 length: 14 amino acids. CDR1 MNHEY and CDR2 SMNVEV come from the germline V gene (reference sequence). V lost 2 bases and J lost 6, with 11 bases in between.

V gene TRBV5-5 combines with J gene TRBJ2-2, with D perhaps matching TRBD2 (5 bases). Looked up from germline, CDR1 is SGHKS and CDR2 is YYEKEE (reference sequence). V was cut by 1 base and J by 9 bases, with 7 bases left in between. CDR3 length equals 12 residues. In DNA, the CDR3 is TGTGCCAGCAGCTTGTTCGGGAGGGAGCTGTTTTTT. Protein: CASSLFGRELFF.

The chain carries TRBV19 and TRBJ1-2; tentatively, D is TRBD1 (5 bases). CDR1 is LNHDA, CDR2 SQIVND, per germline (reference sequence). The CDR3 spans 14 residues. Trimming removed 3 bases from V and 0 bases from J, with 8 bases in between. In DNA, the CDR3 is TGTGCCAGTAGTATCGGCAGGGCTAACTATGGCTACACCTTC. It translates to CASSIGRANYGYTF.

V and J are TRBV7-9 and TRBJ2-1, with D possibly being TRBD2 (5 bases). CDR3 length: 15 amino acids. Per germline, CDR1 SEHNR and CDR2 FQNEAQ (reference sequence). V gave up 5 bases and J gave up 4 bases, with 15 bases separating them. DNA for the CDR3: TGTGCCAGCAGCGGAGGTAGGAGTACGTACAATGAGCAGTTCTTC. It encodes CASSGGRSTYNEQFF.

This chain joins TRBV18 and TRBJ2-7; D ambiguous. Germline values: CDR1 KGHSH, CDR2 LQKENI. Trimming cost V 3 bases and J 1 base, with 10 bases left between them. This CDR3 has 14 residues. The CDR3 protein is CASSPGLVSYEQYF. The CDR3 coding sequence is TGTGCCAGCTCACCTGGGCTCGTTTCCTACGAGCAGTACTTC. Drawing the rest from reference TRBV18 and TRBJ2-7, the complete variable domain is NAGVMQNPRHLVRRRGQEARLRCSPMKGHSHVYWYRQLPEEGLKFMVYLQKENIIDESGMPKERFSAEFPKEGPSILRIQQVVRGDSAAYFCASSPGLVSYEQYFGPGTRLTVT.

The chain recombines TRBV10-3 with TRBJ2-3; 7 bases agree with TRBD1. The CDR3 has 16 amino acids. Germline values: CDR1 ENHRY, CDR2 SYGVKD. Losses at the gene ends were 4 bases for V and 2 bases for J; bases not matched to a gene: 9. This chain's CDR3 is CAISAGTDLYTDTQYF. CDR3 nucleotides: TGTGCCATCAGTGCGGGGACAGACTTATACACAGATACGCAGTATTTT.

A few counts support this clone. The chain combines TRBV27 with TRBJ2-2, with TRBD2 as a possible D gene (6 bases). The V gene lost 2 bases and the J gene lost 6 bases, with 13 bases spanning the gap. This CDR3 is built from 15 residues. The germline CDR1 and CDR2 sequences are MNHEY and SMNVEV (reference sequence). The CDR3 coding sequence is TGTGCCAGCAGTTTAACAGGACTATCTCCCGGGGAGCTGTTTTTT. Residues: CASSLTGLSPGELFF.

V gene TRBV28 combines with J gene TRBJ1-4; maybe TRBD1 (5 bases). There are 13 residues in the CDR3. The ends were cut back, 10 bases at V and 0 bases at J, with 9 bases in the middle. Germline loops: CDR1 MDHEN, CDR2 SYDVKM. The chain's CDR3 is CATTGATNEKLFF. The DNA of the CDR3 is TGTGCCACCACGGGGGCAACTAATGAAAAACTGTTTTTT.

DNA for the CDR3: TGTGCCAGCAGCTTGGGGGGGACTCGGGGTGCTTTCTTT. Translating gives CASSLGGTRGAFF. The J gene is TRBJ1-1, the V gene TRBV5-6; perhaps TRBD1 as D (5 bases). The CDR3 length is 13 residues. Germline V gene data show CDR1 as SGHDT and CDR2 as YYEEEE. Trimming left V 0 bases short and J 11 bases short, with 14 bases between.

The rearrangement uses TRBV2 and TRBJ2-5; tentatively, D is TRBD2 (5 bases). V was cut by 8 bases and J by 5 bases, with 12 bases left in between. This CDR3 has 12 amino acids. From germline, CDR1 is SNHLY and CDR2 FYNNEI. CDR3 sequence (DNA): TGTGCCAGCTACGGGGTGATGGAGACCCAGTACTTC. Its protein product is CASYGVMETQYF.

This sequence joins TRBV5-4 and TRBJ1-2, with 7 bases identical to TRBD1. The germline V gene encodes CDR1 SGHNT and CDR2 YYREEE (reference sequence). Trimming removed 4 bases from V and 9 bases from J; junction bases left unmatched: 6. This CDR3 has 12 amino acids. CDR3: CASSRGQASYTF. DNA for the CDR3: TGTGCCAGCAGCCGAGGACAGGCAAGCTACACCTTC.

The chain links TRBV7-8 to TRBJ1-2; TRBD1 is a possible D gene (5 bases). V lost 1 base to trimming and J lost 4 bases, with 7 bases between them. There are 13 residues in the CDR3. The germline V gene encodes CDR1 SGHVS and CDR2 FQNEAQ. The CDR3 spells CASSLEGLYGYTF. CDR3 bases: TGTGCCAGCAGCTTAGAGGGACTCTATGGCTACACCTTC.

The J gene is TRBJ2-7, the V gene TRBV18, with 13 bases lining up with TRBD2. V lost 3 bases, J lost 1 base, and 0 bases stayed unmatched. CDR3 length equals 15 residues. The germline V gene has CDR1 KGHSH and CDR2 LQKENI. CDR3 sequence: CASSPGLAGSYEQYF. The CDR3 nucleotides are TGTGCCAGCTCACCGGGACTAGCGGGGTCCTACGAGCAGTACTTC.

The rearrangement joins TRBV29-1 to TRBJ2-2; the match to TRBD2 covers 10 bases. With 5 bases clipped from V and 1 base from J, the junction kept 4 bases outside the gene matches. CDR3 size: 15 residues. The germline gives CDR1 SQVTM, CDR2 ANQGSEA. CDR3 sequence: CSVRRTSGNTGELFF. CDR3 nucleotide sequence: TGCAGCGTTCGAAGGACTAGCGGGAACACCGGGGAGCTGTTTTTT.

V usage is TRBV28 and J usage is TRBJ2-5, with TRBD2 matching 11 bases. Germline CDR1 reads MDHEN; CDR2 reads SYDVKM. This CDR3 has 15 residues. The ends lost 2 bases at V and 6 bases at J; junction bases unmatched: 5. The CDR3 sequence: CASSLIAGGPKTQYF. CDR3 DNA sequence: TGTGCCAGCAGTTTAATAGCGGGGGGGCCTAAGACCCAGTACTTC.

The chain has TRBV28 and TRBJ1-2; TRBD1 matches at 11 bases. V was clipped by 6 bases and J by 6 bases; unmatched bases: 6. Looked up from germline, CDR1 is MDHEN and CDR2 is SYDVKM. The CDR3 covers 14 residues. This CDR3 reads CASREEGQGDGYTF. DNA of the CDR3: TGTGCCAGCAGGGAGGAGGGACAGGGGGATGGCTACACCTTC.

This clone appeared a single time. The CDR3 DNA sequence: TGTGCCAGCAGCCTGGGGGCGGGGGGCCGAGGTAATTCACCCCTCCACTTT. It yields the protein CASSLGAGGRGNSPLHF. The chain has TRBV7-9 and TRBJ1-6; perhaps TRBD1 as D (6 bases). The CDR3 extends over 17 amino acids. The V and J ends lost 5 bases and 6 bases respectively, with 20 bases between them. In germline, CDR1 is SEHNR, CDR2 FQNEAQ (reference sequence).